This T cell receptor beta chain was obtained from a study of blood T cell repertoires in COVID-19 (dated by TCRdb to 2020 to 2021). About the investigation overall: Samples from collaborators originated in the United States, Italy and Spain and spanned both the acute and convalescent phases of COVID-19. Subjects who had been exposed to COVID-19, were actively infected with it, or had recovered from it provided the deeply sampled blood TCRbeta repertoires that made up the dataset. Samples were obtained from the ongoing ImmuneRACE study (first 160 participants) and from 1,254 subjects provided by 6 global collaborators. The material from the prospective study consisted of cDNA or gDNA derived from T cells, B-cell-depleted T cells, or PBMCs. Nearly every sample came with metadata listing a de-identified subject ID, COVID-19 status, age in years and sex. A freely available public database, intended as a resource for researchers studying the immune response to SARS-CoV-2, is where the repertoires were released. Where available, HLA class I and class II types were taken from metadata supplied by the sample provider and were not determined by assay-based typing. The full study reports these points: The quantity of clinical and demographic metadata differed by source and by participant and was supplied without curation.

Concerning this clone: Its antigen is unknown. Base qualities are not provided; no much larger clone lies one nucleotide away.

Participants in the prospective study were aged roughly 18 to 100 years, lived in about two dozen United States geographic areas, and enrolled through a virtual design. In the prospective study, cohorts were assigned on the basis of participant-reported clinical history obtained from a screening survey and a study questionnaire. A participant counted as exposed if, within 2 weeks of entering the study, that participant had been in contact with someone who had a PCR-confirmed or clinician-diagnosed COVID-19 case. In the prospective study, whole blood, serum and a nasopharyngeal or oropharyngeal swab were collected from each participant by mobile phlebotomists. Prospective study participants could optionally give additional blood draws and questionnaires over an approximately 2-month period. Blood samples from the prospective study were shipped frozen or at room temperature prior to DNA extraction.

TCRbeta CDR3 regions were amplified from genomic DNA using the immunoSEQ Assay, a bias-controlled multiplex PCR. The authors' analysis ran thus. The number of nucleated cells in each sample was estimated from the amplification of reference gene primers within the assay. To quantify the absolute abundance of each unique TCRbeta CDR3 rearrangement, sequence reads were collapsed and filtered. For each sample, productive Simpson clonality was calculated by taking the square root of Simpson's diversity index across productive rearrangements. TCRdb's version of the immuneACCESS table is confined to in-frame rearrangements and falls short of the full clone set. An unresolved V gene accounts for under half of the shortfall where checked; the remainder is of unknown origin. V, J and clone size are taken as reported in that table, and D and trimming were inferred from the DNA itself. The sample table contains around 250,000 clones; only one count was recorded for 80% to 90% of them. 2.5% to 3.5% of the sample comes from the top ten.

Its CDR3 holds 14 amino acids, cysteine through phenylalanine. The kept DNA is CDR3 alone, 42 bases in frame from the first base. CDR1 and CDR2, per the germline V gene (reference sequence), are GTSNPN and SVGIG. The junction shows trimming of 2 bases on V and 4 bases on J, and the gene matches do not reach 6 bases of it. The sequence was collected from a woman aged 35 to 49 who had been exposed to COVID-19. The rearrangement combines TRBV30 with TRBJ1-2; TRBD1 lines up with 8 middle nucleotides. Material for sequencing was PBMCs or T cells enriched from blood (not recorded which). The nucleotide sequence reads TGTGCCTGGAGTACCGAACAGGGGGGCTATGGCTACACCTTC. This is translated as CAWSTEQGGYGYTF.